This T cell receptor beta chain stems from a study of cytomegalovirus exposure and HLA in healthy donors. Study observations and caveats: A later analysis showed HLA-associated TCR beta chains outstripping equally common others in clonal expansion. Reports described diagnosis of cytomegalovirus status by the classifier as highly specific and sensitive.

Though probably carrying unrecorded immune exposures, donors were nominally healthy at sampling. Researchers ran the PCR with 60 Vbeta and 13 Jbeta primers. TCRdb's table, derived via immunoSEQ multiplex PCR, lists solely in-frame clones and lacks some. The sample records 60,000 to 75,000 clones, about 74% being singletons. Notes on this clone: Its antigen is unknown.

Germline V gene data show CDR1 as SEHNR and CDR2 as FQNEAQ (reference sequence). CDR3 length: 15 amino acids. The V end lost 1 base, the J end lost 0 bases, and 7 bases lay between the germline ends. Sequenced input: PBMCs. The chain links TRBV7-9 to TRBJ1-3; D possibly corresponds to TRBD1 (6 bases). The sequence came from a woman aged 60 to 75 in good health and CMV-seropositive. CDR3 sequence: CASSLDRVSGNTIYF. CDR3 in DNA: TGTGCCAGCAGCTTAGACAGGGTCTCTGGAAACACCATATATTTT.